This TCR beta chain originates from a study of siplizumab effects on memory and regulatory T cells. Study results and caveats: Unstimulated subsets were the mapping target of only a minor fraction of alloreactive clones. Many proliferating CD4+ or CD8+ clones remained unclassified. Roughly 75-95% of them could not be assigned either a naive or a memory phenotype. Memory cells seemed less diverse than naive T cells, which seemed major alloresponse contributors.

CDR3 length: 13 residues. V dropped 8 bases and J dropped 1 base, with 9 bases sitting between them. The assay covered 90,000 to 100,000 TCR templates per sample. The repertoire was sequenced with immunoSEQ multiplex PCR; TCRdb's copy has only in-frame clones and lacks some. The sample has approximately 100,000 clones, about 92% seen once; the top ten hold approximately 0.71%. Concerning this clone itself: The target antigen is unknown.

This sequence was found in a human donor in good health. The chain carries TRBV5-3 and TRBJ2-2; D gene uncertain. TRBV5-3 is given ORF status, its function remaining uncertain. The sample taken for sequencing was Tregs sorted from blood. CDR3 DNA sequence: TGTGCCAGGTCCCCGGGGAACACCGGGGAGCTGTTTTTT. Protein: CARSPGNTGELFF.